Below, 19 T cell receptor beta chains from the same sample are listed, as sequenced in a study of blood T cell repertoires in COVID-19. Produced via immunoSEQ multiplex PCR; TCRdb's table is partial and in-frame only. The sample holds 350,000 to 450,000 clones, 85% seen once. Sequencing used peripheral blood. Receptors were obtained from a young woman with acute or convalescent COVID-19.

A remark on this clone: This CDR3 is missing its conserved last phenylalanine or tryptophan, likely due to a read error. It is unclear where the CDR3 begins or ends on the DNA, so no DNA is shown, and the CDR3 is as TCRdb lists it. The CDR3: CASGPGGVST. The chain links TRBV6-5 to TRBJ1-2. The CDR3 is 10 residues long, counting both termini. Germline V gene lookup returns CDR1 MNHEY and CDR2 SVGAGI.

This rearrangement joins TRBV4-2 to TRBJ2-5; 11 bases line up with TRBD2. The V and J ends lost 1 base and 4 bases, in that order; junction bases with no gene match: 2. CDR3 length: 15 residues. CDR1 and CDR2 (germline): LGHNA, YNFKEQ. In DNA form, the CDR3 reads TGTGCCAGCAGCCAAGCGCTAGCGGGGGGAGAGACCCAGTACTTC. It codes for CASSQALAGGETQYF.

CDR3 region: CASSLAGRETQYF. The DNA of the CDR3 is TGTGCCAGCAGCTTAGCGGGGCGGGAGACCCAGTACTTC. The V and J genes are TRBV7-3 and TRBJ2-5; the D gene is possibly TRBD2 (6 bases). With 2 bases removed from V and 5 bases from J, the gap between germline ends came to 9 bases. The CDR3 length is 13 residues. Germline assignment: CDR1 SGHTA and CDR2 FQGTGA.

This clone came up once. The chain has TRBV4-2 and TRBJ2-1; 8 bases map to TRBD2. CDR3 length equals 16 residues. Per germline, CDR1 LGHNA and CDR2 YNFKEQ. With 0 bases clipped from V and 4 bases from J, the junction kept 5 bases outside the gene matches. For the CDR3, the DNA is TGTGCCAGCAGCCAAGAGGTCACGGGGGGGTACAATGAGCAGTTCTTC. Its translation: CASSQEVTGGYNEQFF.

The chain uses TRBV12-5 and TRBJ2-5; 7 bases are a match to TRBD2. The CDR3 is 14 amino acids. J lost 7 bases, V lost 4 bases, and 9 bases had no gene match. CDR1 and CDR2 (germline): LGHNT, FRNRAP. The CDR3 sequence is CASGSERDGGTQYF. The CDR3, as DNA: TGTGCTAGTGGTTCCGAGCGGGATGGGGGGACCCAGTACTTC.

The chain is built from TRBV5-1 and TRBJ2-7; tentatively, D is TRBD1 (6 bases). The CDR3 covers 14 residues. V was pared by 5 bases and J by 2 bases, with 14 bases between. Looked up from germline, CDR1 is SGHRS and CDR2 is YFSETQ. The CDR3 reads CASRGAGATYEQYF. The CDR3 nucleotides read TGCGCCAGCAGAGGGGCAGGGGCGACCTACGAGCAGTACTTC.

The V gene is TRBV7-8, the J gene TRBJ1-2; D is ambiguous. Germline values: CDR1 SGHVS, CDR2 FQNEAQ. The CDR3 runs to 12 residues. Trimming took 0 bases from V and 6 from J, leaving 5 bases between them. In DNA, the CDR3 is TGTGCCAGCAGCTTAGCCCGGGATGGCTACACCTTC. Its protein is CASSLARDGYTF.

The V gene is TRBV5-6, the J gene TRBJ1-6, with D possibly TRBD1 on 6 matching bases. The CDR3 loop spans 15 amino acids. Trimming shortened V by 3 bases and J by 9 bases, and 16 bases separated the two germline ends. Germline loops: CDR1 SGHDT, CDR2 YYEEEE. CDR3 bases: TGTGCCAGCAGCTCAACAGGGTTAGCGAGTTCACCCCTCCACTTT. It specifies CASSSTGLASSPLHF.

The J gene is TRBJ2-1, the V gene TRBV10-3; maybe TRBD1 (5 bases). Germline lookup yields CDR1 ENHRY and CDR2 SYGVKD. This CDR3 is built from 15 residues. The V end lost 6 bases, the J end lost 1 base, and 13 bases lay between the germline ends. The chain's CDR3 is CAISPQTASYNEQFF. The CDR3 region has the DNA TGTGCCATCAGCCCACAGACAGCATCCTACAATGAGCAGTTCTTC.

This clone was picked up one time. This chain links TRBV19 with TRBJ1-2; D gene ambiguous. Germline values: CDR1 LNHDA, CDR2 SQIVND (reference sequence). Deletions cut 2 bases from V and 2 bases from J, with 12 bases between. The CDR3 length is 15 residues. DNA of the CDR3: TGTGCCAGTAGTATACTAGCGGGTCAAAACTATGGCTACACCTTC. Protein: CASSILAGQNYGYTF.

The rearrangement uses TRBV6-5 and TRBJ1-1; no firm D call. The CDR3 sequence is 13 residues long. Trimming cost V 3 bases and J 1 base, with 6 bases left between them. From germline, CDR1 is MNHEY and CDR2 SVGAGI. CDR3 nucleotides: TGTGCCAGCAGTTATTTCAGGAACACTGAAGCTTTCTTT. Translating it yields CASSYFRNTEAFF.

The V gene is TRBV4-1, the J gene TRBJ1-5; D unclear. Trimming left V 0 bases short and J 3 bases short, with 9 bases between. The V gene's germline CDR1 is MGHRA and CDR2 YSYEKL. The CDR3 covers 15 residues. The CDR3 sequence is CASSQDRGDNQPQHF. The CDR3 DNA reads TGCGCCAGCAGCCAAGATCGGGGAGACAATCAGCCCCAGCATTTT.

The chain employs TRBV24-1 and TRBJ2-2; TRBD2 aligns across 8 bases. CDR3 length: 14 amino acids. Germline trimming cut 7 bases from V and 7 bases from J; bases unmatched to any gene: 7. Germline V CDR1 and CDR2: KGHDR, SFDVKD. The CDR3: CATRGLGDGGELFF. The CDR3 coding sequence is TGTGCCACCAGGGGACTAGGGGATGGCGGGGAGCTGTTTTTT.

CDR3 nucleotides: TGCGCCAGCAGCTTGGTGGGAGGTGAGCGCGAGCAGTACTTC. It yields the protein CASSLVGGEREQYF. The chain links TRBV5-1 to TRBJ2-7; D is perhaps TRBD2 (6 bases). CDR3 length: 14 residues. The ends were cut back, 0 bases at V and 6 bases at J, with 13 bases in the middle. The V gene's germline CDR1 is SGHRS and CDR2 YFSETQ.

The V gene is TRBV7-3, the J gene TRBJ1-2; unclear D gene. CDR3 length: 11 residues. Per germline, CDR1 SGHTA and CDR2 FQGTGA. V lost 7 bases and J 6 bases, leaving 9 bases between the germline ends. CDR3 DNA: TGTGCCAGCAACCCGGCGGATGGCTACACCTTC. Translation gives CASNPADGYTF.

This clone was counted a single time. The chain combines TRBV5-1 with TRBJ2-3, with 8 positions matching TRBD1. The V gene end was trimmed by 1 base and the J gene end by 3 bases; junction bases not matched to a gene: 4. From germline, CDR1 is SGHRS and CDR2 YFSETQ. The CDR3 is made up of 15 amino acids. Here the CDR3 reads CASSLRQGATDTQYF. The CDR3 region has the DNA TGCGCCAGCAGCTTGAGGCAGGGGGCTACAGATACGCAGTATTTT.

V usage is TRBV10-3 and J usage is TRBJ2-5; 9 bases match TRBD1. The CDR3 extends over 13 amino acids. V lost 7 bases and J lost 5; bases outside the gene matches: 5. Germline CDR1 and CDR2: ENHRY and SYGVKD. The CDR3 coding sequence is TGTGCCATCAAGGGACAGGGACCTGAGACCCAGTACTTC. It translates to CAIKGQGPETQYF.

This sequence joins TRBV6-5 and TRBJ2-5; 7 bases are a match to TRBD2. Looked up from germline, CDR1 is MNHEY and CDR2 is SVGAGI. V was clipped by 2 bases and J by 5 bases; unmatched bases: 5. The length of the CDR3 is 14 residues. CDR3 loop: CASSYREARETQYF. DNA of the CDR3: TGTGCCAGCAGTTACCGGGAGGCGAGGGAGACCCAGTACTTC.

The chain couples TRBV19 to TRBJ1-6, with TRBD1 matching over 7 bases. Germline lookup yields CDR1 LNHDA and CDR2 SQIVND (reference sequence). Trimming removed 7 bases from V and 7 bases from J; junction bases left unmatched: 16. The CDR3 consists of 17 residues. Here the CDR3 DNA reads TGTGCCAGTACCGCGACAGGGACATCCAGCTTCAATTCACCCCTCCACTTT. It encodes CASTATGTSSFNSPLHF.